This passage covers 9 T cell receptor beta chains from one sample sequenced in a study of early T cells in non-severe SARS-CoV-2 infection. TCRdb independently ran MiXCR on the 5' RACE reads; one entry per CDR3 protein. The sample yields more than 65,000 distinct CDR3 sequences, 9.5% to 15% seen once. The sequencing input was whole blood. Source of these receptors: an adult who was a healthcare worker with PCR-confirmed SARS-CoV-2 infection or an uninfected control (not recorded which).

The rearrangement joins TRBV6-1 to TRBJ1-2; 7 bases line up with TRBD1. Germline V gives CDR1 MNHNS, CDR2 SASEGT. The CDR3 has 13 amino acids. The V and J ends lost 8 bases and 1 base, in that order; junction bases with no gene match: 4. This CDR3 reads CASGQDFNYGYTF. As DNA, the CDR3 is TGTGCCAGCGGACAGGACTTTAACTATGGCTACACCTTC.

The rearrangement joins TRBV6-5 to TRBJ1-5; D perhaps matches TRBD1 (6 bases). This CDR3 has 15 amino acids. The V end lost 7 bases, the J end lost 0 bases, and 13 bases lay between the germline ends. CDR1 is MNHEY and CDR2 is SVGAGI in the germline V gene. CDR3 in amino acids: CASTRTAFSNQPQHF. For the CDR3, the DNA is TGTGCCAGCACCCGGACAGCCTTTAGCAATCAGCCCCAGCATTTT.

This clonotype has a handful of counts. The V gene is TRBV5-1, the J gene TRBJ2-7; 7 nucleotides line up with TRBD2. CDR1 SGHRS and CDR2 YFSETQ come from the germline V gene. This CDR3 spans 15 amino acids. V dropped 0 bases and J dropped 6; count of bases not matched to a gene: 9. CDR3 DNA: TGCGCCAGCAGCTTGGCTAGCGGTCGGCGTACCGAGCAGTACTTC. Translated: CASSLASGRRTEQYF.

This clonotype has ten or more counts. The chain has TRBV5-1 and TRBJ2-7, with 8 bases identical to TRBD2. Trimming took 0 bases from V and 0 from J; bases not matched to a gene: 2. The germline V gene has CDR1 SGHRS and CDR2 YFSETQ. This CDR3 region has 15 residues. CDR3 in DNA: TGCGCCAGCAGCTTGGACGGGAGGGTCTCCTACGAGCAGTACTTC. Its protein product is CASSLDGRVSYEQYF. The whole variable domain, remainder taken from reference TRBV5-1 and TRBJ2-7, is KAGVTQTPRYLIKTRGQQVTLSCSPISGHRSVSWYQQTPGQGLQFLFEYFSETQRNKGNFPGRFSGRQFSNSRSEMNVSTLELGDSALYLCASSLDGRVSYEQYFGPGTRLTVT.

This clonotype has at least ten counts. The rearrangement links TRBV5-1 to TRBJ1-1; TRBD1 is a possible D gene (5 bases). The germline V and J ends were trimmed by 0 bases and 7 bases, with 16 bases remaining between them. In germline, CDR1 is SGHRS, CDR2 YFSETQ. The CDR3 length is 15 residues. The CDR3 coding sequence is TGCGCCAGCAGCTTGGTGGCAGGGAGAGTTGATGAAGCTTTCTTT. This translates into CASSLVAGRVDEAFF.

This chain links TRBV20-1 with TRBJ2-7; TRBD2 agrees at 12 bases. Losses at the gene ends were 5 bases for V and 4 bases for J; bases not matched to a gene: 15. The CDR3 runs to 17 residues. The germline gives CDR1 DFQATT, CDR2 SNEGSKA (reference sequence). Written as DNA, the CDR3 is TGCAGTGCTTACCTTGCCACGGCTAGCGGGAGGGAATACGAGCAGTACTTC. Translating it yields CSAYLATASGREYEQYF.

In this sample, this clonotype turned up many times. This chain connects TRBV20-1 to TRBJ2-3; 9 bases are shared with TRBD2. The CDR3 contains 20 residues. The germline CDR1 and CDR2 sequences are DFQATT and SNEGSKA (reference sequence). Losses at the gene ends were 0 bases for V and 4 bases for J; bases not matched to a gene: 20. This CDR3 reads CSAREEDAQGLAGLPDTQYF. CDR3 nucleotides: TGCAGTGCTAGAGAGGAGGACGCCCAAGGGCTAGCGGGACTCCCAGATACGCAGTATTTT.

Only a few counts were recorded for this clonotype. The chain recombines TRBV5-1 with TRBJ2-3; D gene uncertain. The CDR3 has 14 amino acids. The germline V and J ends were trimmed by 4 bases and 0 bases, with 9 bases remaining between them. Germline CDR1 SGHRS, CDR2 YFSETQ. CDR3 region: CASSIRLSTDTQYF. CDR3 DNA sequence: TGCGCCAGCAGCATAAGACTGAGCACAGATACGCAGTATTTT.

At least ten counts were recorded for this clonotype. The rearrangement links TRBV7-8 to TRBJ2-1; D unresolved. The V and J ends lost 4 bases and 0 bases respectively, with 13 bases between them. This CDR3 has 16 residues. CDR1 and CDR2 (germline): SGHVS, FQNEAQ. The CDR3 is CASSSYRRGSYNEQFF. CDR3 sequence (DNA): TGTGCCAGCAGCTCCTACCGCAGAGGCTCCTACAATGAGCAGTTCTTC. Complete variable domain (other parts from reference TRBV7-8 and TRBJ2-1): GAGVSQSPRYKVAKRGQDVALRCDPISGHVSLFWYQQALGQGPEFLTYFQNEAQLDKSGLPSDRFFAERPEGSVSTLKIQRTQQEDSAVYLCASSSYRRGSYNEQFFGPGTRLTVL.